Reported below is one TCR beta chain. This sample is drawn from a study of control samples from healthy donors and cancer patients. The assay was immunoSEQ multiplex PCR, and TCRdb's table has in-frame clones only and misses some. The sample contains 150,000 to 200,000 clones, 92% of which appear only once. Germline lookup yields CDR1 SGDLS and CDR2 YYNGEE. With 3 bases clipped from V and 5 bases from J, the junction kept 9 bases outside the gene matches. This CDR3 spans 15 amino acids. Sequencing was done on a sample of blood. The chain has TRBV9 and TRBJ2-7, with TRBD1 identical over 9 bases. This receptor was obtained from a woman aged 25 to 39 in good health. The CDR3 DNA follows: TGTGCCAGCAGCGCCTCGACAGGGGGGAGAGACGAGCAGTACTTC. As protein: CASSASTGGRDEQYF.